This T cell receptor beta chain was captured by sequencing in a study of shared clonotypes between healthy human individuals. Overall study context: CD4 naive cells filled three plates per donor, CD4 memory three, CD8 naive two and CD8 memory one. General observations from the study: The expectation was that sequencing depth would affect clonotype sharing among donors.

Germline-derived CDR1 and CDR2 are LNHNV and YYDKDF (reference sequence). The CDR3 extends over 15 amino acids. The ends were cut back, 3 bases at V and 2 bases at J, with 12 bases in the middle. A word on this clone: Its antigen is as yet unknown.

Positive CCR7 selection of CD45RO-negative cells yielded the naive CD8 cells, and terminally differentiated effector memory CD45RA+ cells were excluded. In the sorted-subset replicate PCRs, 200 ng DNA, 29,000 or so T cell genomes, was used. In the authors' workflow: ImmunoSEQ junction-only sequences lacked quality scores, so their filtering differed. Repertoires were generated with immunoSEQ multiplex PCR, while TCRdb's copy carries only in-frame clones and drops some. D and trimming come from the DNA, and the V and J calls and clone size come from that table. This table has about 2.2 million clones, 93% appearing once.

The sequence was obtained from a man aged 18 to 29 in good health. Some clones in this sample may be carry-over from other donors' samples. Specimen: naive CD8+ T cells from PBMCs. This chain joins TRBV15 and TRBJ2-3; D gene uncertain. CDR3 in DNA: TGTGCCACCAGCAGCCACTCTAGGGACACAGATACGCAGTATTTT. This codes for CATSSHSRDTDTQYF.